Sequencing of this T cell receptor (beta chain) was carried out in a study of CD8 T cells in Susac syndrome. Study as a whole: Patients with Susac syndrome were, at the time of blood collection, therapy-naive, maintained on corticosteroids, or maintained on intravenous immunoglobulin alone.

Reverse transcription of roughly 0.45 to 1 ug RNA was carried out with random hexamers. The authors amplified TCR beta CDR3 across 54 Vbeta and 13 Jbeta using immunoSEQ multiplex PCR. TCRdb ran MiXCR on the immunoSEQ multiplex PCR reads and lists one entry per CDR3 protein. The sample lists about 150,000 distinct CDR3 sequences; under 97% were seen once. CDR1 is SQVTM, CDR2 ANQGSEA, per germline. The V segment lost 1 base and the J segment 9 bases; nucleotides outside the gene matches: 6. CDR3 length equals 13 residues. The TCR originated in a human donor with Susac syndrome. Sequencing used CD4+ T cells from PBMCs. The gene calls are TRBV29-1 and TRBJ2-1; 7 bases align to TRBD2. The chain's CDR3 is CSVEGGGSGEQFF. DNA of the CDR3: TGCAGCGTTGAAGGGGGAGGGTCAGGTGAGCAGTTCTTC.